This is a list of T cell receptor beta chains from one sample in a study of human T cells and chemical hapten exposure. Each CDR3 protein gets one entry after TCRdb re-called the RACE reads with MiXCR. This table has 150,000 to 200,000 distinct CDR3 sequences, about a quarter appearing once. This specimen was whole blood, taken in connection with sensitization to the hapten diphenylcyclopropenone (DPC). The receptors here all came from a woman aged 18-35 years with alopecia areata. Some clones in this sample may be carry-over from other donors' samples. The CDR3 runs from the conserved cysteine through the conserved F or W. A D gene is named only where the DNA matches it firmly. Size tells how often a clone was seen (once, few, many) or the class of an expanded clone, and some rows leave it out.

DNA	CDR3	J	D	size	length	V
TGTGCCTGGAGTGTACGGTTGCACGTCCACTTT	CAWSVRLHVHF	TRBJ1-6	.	.	11	TRBV30
TGTGCCAGCAGCAATCCCGGAAACACCATATATTTT	CASSNPGNTIYF	TRBJ1-3	.	.	12	TRBV9
TGTGCCAGCAGCCTTGACTATTACAATGAGCAGTTCTTC	CASSLDYYNEQFF	TRBJ2-1	.	few	13	TRBV7-3
TGTGCCAGCAGCCCCCCGGGACAGCCTTACGAGCAGTACTTC	CASSPPGQPYEQYF	TRBJ2-7	TRBD1	few	14	TRBV7-9
TGCAGCGTTGGGCGGGGGAGGCCTGAAGCTTTCTTT	CSVGRGRPEAFF	TRBJ1-1	.	many	12	TRBV29-1
TGCAGTGCTTTTGGGGCCAACGTCCTGACTTTC	CSAFGANVLTF	TRBJ2-6	.	few	11	TRBV20-1
TGCGCCAGCAGCTGGAACTTTGGAAACACCATATATTTT	CASSWNFGNTIYF	TRBJ1-3	.	.	13	TRBV5-1
TGTGCCAGCACAGGGGCAGGGTTCAATGAGCAGTTCTTC	CASTGAGFNEQFF	TRBJ2-1	.	few	13	TRBV11-1
TGCGCCAGCAGCCAAGAATCCTTTTTGTACGCTGAGCAGTTCTTC	CASSQESFLYAEQFF	TRBJ2-1	.	.	15	TRBV4-1
TGCGCCAGCAGCTTGGCCGGGTCTGAAAAACTGTTTTTT	CASSLAGSEKLFF	TRBJ1-4	.	.	13	TRBV5-1
TGTGCCAGCAGGCCAGGGAATTCACCCCTCCACTTT	CASRPGNSPLHF	TRBJ1-6	.	few	12	TRBV6-2/TRBV6-3
TGTGCCAGCAGTGAGTGGACAGGGGAGTATCAGCCCCAGCATTTT	CASSEWTGEYQPQHF	TRBJ1-5	TRBD1	.	15	TRBV6-1
TGTGCCATCCAGGACAGGAGGAGCACAGATACGCAGTATTTT	CAIQDRRSTDTQYF	TRBJ2-3	TRBD1	many	14	TRBV6-2/TRBV6-3
TGCAGTGCTTATCTAGGGGCCCGGAGGTACGAGCAGTACTTC	CSAYLGARRYEQYF	TRBJ2-7	.	.	14	TRBV20-1
TGCGCCAGCAGCGTCCGAACTTCTAGGAAGGTCAATGAGCAGTTCTTC	CASSVRTSRKVNEQFF	TRBJ2-1	.	few	16	TRBV4-1
TGTGCCAGCATTCCGACTAGCGGGTATCTATTCTACGAGCAGTACTTC	CASIPTSGYLFYEQYF	TRBJ2-7	TRBD2	.	16	TRBV6-1
TGCAGTGCGCCGGGACAAGTCTCTGGGGCCAACGTCCTGACTTTC	CSAPGQVSGANVLTF	TRBJ2-6	.	.	15	TRBV20-1
TGCAGTGCTTACAACTGGAATGAGCAGTTCTTC	CSAYNWNEQFF	TRBJ2-1	.	.	11	TRBV20-1
TGTGCCAGTACCCTACTAGCGGGGGCGACAGATACGCAGTATTTT	CASTLLAGATDTQYF	TRBJ2-3	TRBD2	once	15	TRBV19
TGTGCCACCAGCGGAACGGGGACAGATACGCAGTATTTT	CATSGTGTDTQYF	TRBJ2-3	.	few	13	TRBV15
TGTGCCAGCAGCTTAGCGGGGGGCGGCTACACCGGGGAGCTGTTTTTT	CASSLAGGGYTGELFF	TRBJ2-2	.	few	16	TRBV7-6
TGTGCCAGCAATCTAGCGGCGGGCAATGAGCAGTTCTTC	CASNLAAGNEQFF	TRBJ2-1	TRBD2	.	13	TRBV2
TGCGCCAGCAGCCAAGGAGGCAGAAGTGACGAGCAGTACTTC	CASSQGGRSDEQYF	TRBJ2-7	.	few	14	TRBV4-3
TGTGCCAGCAGCTCGCTAAGGGTTGGCCAAGAGACCCAGTACTTC	CASSSLRVGQETQYF	TRBJ2-5	.	.	15	TRBV7-2
TGTGCCAGCAGCCAGGGACAGGGACTACTTTATAGCAATCAGCCCCAGCATTTT	CASSQGQGLLYSNQPQHF	TRBJ1-5	TRBD1	many	18	TRBV9
TGTGCCAGCAGGCGTCAGGGAGGGGGCACCGGGGAGCTGTTTTTT	CASRRQGGGTGELFF	TRBJ2-2	.	few	15	TRBV9
TGCGCCAGCAGCCACGTGGAGACAGATACGCAGTATTTT	CASSHVETDTQYF	TRBJ2-3	.	.	13	TRBV4-3
TGTGCCAGCAGGGAGGGGCCGAATGAGCAGTTCTTC	CASREGPNEQFF	TRBJ2-1	.	few	12	TRBV2
TGTGCCAGCAGCTTCTTAGGGGGATCTGGGGCCAACGTCCTGACTTTC	CASSFLGGSGANVLTF	TRBJ2-6	.	few	16	TRBV11-1
TGCAGTGCGCAACCCGGGCCGAGCTCCTATAATTCACCCCTCCACTTT	CSAQPGPSSYNSPLHF	TRBJ1-6	.	many	16	TRBV20-1
TGTGCCAGCAGTGAGCTCTCACCACAGGGCGGAGGCTTCTACGAGCAGTACTTC	CASSELSPQGGGFYEQYF	TRBJ2-7	.	.	18	TRBV6-1
TGTGCCAGCAGTGAACAGTTTGAAGCTTTCTTT	CASSEQFEAFF	TRBJ1-1	.	.	11	TRBV6-2/TRBV6-3
TGTGCCAGCAGCTTAGGACAGGCAGATACGCAGTATTTT	CASSLGQADTQYF	TRBJ2-3	.	.	13	TRBV7-2
TGCAGTGTCGGGTCTTTCTCCTACAATGAGCAGTTCTTC	CSVGSFSYNEQFF	TRBJ2-1	.	.	13	TRBV20-1
TGCAGCCTGGGGGGGGCTCGCACTGAAGCTTTCTTT	CSLGGARTEAFF	TRBJ1-1	.	few	12	TRBV29-1
TGTGCCACCTTTCCGGGTGAGCAGTTCTTC	CATFPGEQFF	TRBJ2-1	.	few	10	TRBV21-1
TGTGCCAGCAGCCCCTCGACTAGCGGGGGTGATACGCAGTATTTT	CASSPSTSGGDTQYF	TRBJ2-3	TRBD2	.	15	TRBV4-2
TGCAGCGCTGGACTAGACCAAGAGACCCAGTACTTC	CSAGLDQETQYF	TRBJ2-5	TRBD2	.	12	TRBV29-1
TGTGCCAGCAGCACTAGGTCTAGCGGGAGTTCCACAGATACGCAGTATTTT	CASSTRSSGSSTDTQYF	TRBJ2-3	TRBD2	few	17	TRBV7-2
TGCAGTGCTAGCTACAATCAGCCCCAGCATTTT	CSASYNQPQHF	TRBJ1-5	.	.	11	TRBV20-1
TGTGCCAGCAGTGAAGTTGGGCGGGACATCTTCTCTGGGGCCAACGTCCTGACTTTC	CASSEVGRDIFSGANVLTF	TRBJ2-6	.	.	19	TRBV6-1
TGCAGTGCTAGAGTCGGACTAGCGGTAGATACGCAGTATTTT	CSARVGLAVDTQYF	TRBJ2-3	TRBD2	few	14	TRBV20-1
TGTGCCAGCAGCTGGGCCGGGACATACAATGAGCAGTTCTTC	CASSWAGTYNEQFF	TRBJ2-1	.	few	14	TRBV7-6
TGTGCCACCAGCAGAGGTTGGGTCAGGAACACCGGGGAGCTGTTTTTT	CATSRGWVRNTGELFF	TRBJ2-2	.	.	16	TRBV15
TGCGCCAGCAGCGAGCTGAACACTGAAGCTTTCTTT	CASSELNTEAFF	TRBJ1-1	.	.	12	TRBV5-1
TGCGCCAGCAGCCAAGAGCCGGGGAGCCCCAGCAATCAGCCCCAGCATTTT	CASSQEPGSPSNQPQHF	TRBJ1-5	.	.	17	TRBV4-1
TGTGCCAGCAGGACGGGACAGCACACTGAAGCTTTCTTT	CASRTGQHTEAFF	TRBJ1-1	TRBD1	few	13	TRBV27
TGTGCCAGCAGCCCACCCTTAAGGGGAGCCACAGGGGGAGAGACCCAGTACTTC	CASSPPLRGATGGETQYF	TRBJ2-5	TRBD1	.	18	TRBV4-2
TGTGCCAGCAGCTCCGGGGACAGGGGCAATCAGCCCCAGCATTTT	CASSSGDRGNQPQHF	TRBJ1-5	TRBD1	few	15	TRBV7-2
TGTGCCAGCAGTGAACCCGGACACCTTCCGAGGGCTTTCTTT	CASSEPGHLPRAFF	TRBJ1-1	.	.	14	TRBV25-1
TGTGCCAGCAGACCCCGACCCCTGCTAGCGGGAGAGGGGAATACGCAGTATTTT	CASRPRPLLAGEGNTQYF	TRBJ2-3	TRBD2	.	18	TRBV6-6
TGCAGCGTCGCCTCCCGGATGGGGGGTAGCTCTGGAAACACCATATATTTT	CSVASRMGGSSGNTIYF	TRBJ1-3	.	.	17	TRBV29-1
TGTGCCAGCAGCCAAGAAGAGAGGACAGGGGCATCCTTT	CASSQEERTGASF	TRBJ2-7	TRBD1	.	13	TRBV14
TGCGCCAGCAGCCACGTAATGGGACAGGGGAATGAAAAACTGTTTTTT	CASSHVMGQGNEKLFF	TRBJ1-4	TRBD1	few	16	TRBV5-1
TGTGCCAGCAATCGCCGGGGGGGCAGGTTAAACTATGGCTACACCTTC	CASNRRGGRLNYGYTF	TRBJ1-2	.	.	16	TRBV7-2
TGCGCCAGCAGCCATCTCCCGACAGGATCAGAAAATCAGCCCCAGCATTTT	CASSHLPTGSENQPQHF	TRBJ1-5	.	.	17	TRBV4-1
TGCGCCAGCAGCCCCCGGACGAATGGCGGGGAGCTGTTTTTT	CASSPRTNGGELFF	TRBJ2-2	.	.	14	TRBV4-1